These T cell receptor beta chains were read from a single sample in a study of CD8 T cells in Susac syndrome. TCRdb independently ran MiXCR on the immunoSEQ multiplex PCR reads; one entry per CDR3 protein. The data contain under 550,000 distinct CDR3 sequences, more than 80% of them singletons. Sequences were obtained from CD8+ T cells from PBMCs. All receptors derive from a human donor with multiple sclerosis. Both conserved end residues are part of each CDR3. Each record gives: D gene, J gene, V gene, clone size, CDR3 protein, CDR3 DNA. The D gene is left open where the match is weak. Size is stated for part of the rows, as once, few or many counts, or as a class when the clone is expanded.

d_gene: TRBD1
j_gene: TRBJ2-7
v_gene: TRBV6-5
abundance: .
CDR3aa: CASSYSKSVGQSYEQYF
CDR3nt: TGTGCCAGCAGTTACTCGAAATCAGTGGGACAGAGTTACGAGCAGTACTTC

d_gene: .
j_gene: TRBJ2-7
v_gene: TRBV3-1
abundance: .
CDR3aa: CASSPVSYSYEQYF
CDR3nt: TGTGCCAGCAGCCCCGTCAGCTACTCCTACGAGCAGTACTTC

d_gene: .
j_gene: TRBJ2-2
v_gene: TRBV28
abundance: .
CDR3aa: CASSLAGYETGELFF
CDR3nt: TGTGCCAGCAGCTTAGCAGGGTATGAGACCGGGGAGCTGTTTTTT

d_gene: TRBD1
j_gene: TRBJ1-1
v_gene: TRBV4-1
abundance: .
CDR3aa: CASTKEAGGLEAFF
CDR3nt: TGCGCCAGCACAAAAGAGGCAGGGGGACTAGAAGCTTTCTTT

d_gene: .
j_gene: TRBJ1-1
v_gene: TRBV19
abundance: .
CDR3aa: CASSIAHSPNTEAFF
CDR3nt: TGTGCCAGTAGTATAGCGCACAGCCCGAACACTGAAGCTTTCTTT

d_gene: .
j_gene: TRBJ2-7
v_gene: TRBV7-6
abundance: .
CDR3aa: CASSLGGPTYEQYF
CDR3nt: TGTGCCAGCAGCTTGGGCGGGCCTACCTACGAGCAGTACTTC

d_gene: .
j_gene: TRBJ2-1
v_gene: TRBV27
abundance: .
CDR3aa: CASSLGAGYNEQFF
CDR3nt: TGTGCCAGCAGTTTAGGGGCAGGGTACAATGAGCAGTTCTTC

d_gene: .
j_gene: TRBJ2-7
v_gene: TRBV19
abundance: .
CDR3aa: CASSILGSNEQYF
CDR3nt: TGTGCCAGTAGTATTCTAGGATCTAACGAGCAGTACTTC

d_gene: .
j_gene: TRBJ1-1
v_gene: TRBV9
abundance: .
CDR3aa: CASSPWDTRVSEAFF
CDR3nt: TGTGCCAGCAGCCCCTGGGACACCAGGGTCTCTGAAGCTTTCTTT

d_gene: TRBD2
j_gene: TRBJ2-7
v_gene: TRBV5-1
abundance: .
CDR3aa: CASSLNPRVGSSGSVLYF
CDR3nt: TGCGCCAGCAGCTTGAACCCGAGAGTCGGTTCTAGCGGGAGTGTGCTGTACTTC

d_gene: TRBD1
j_gene: TRBJ1-6
v_gene: TRBV27
abundance: once
CDR3aa: CASSGNPTGDSTYNSPLHF
CDR3nt: TGTGCCAGCAGTGGCAATCCAACAGGGGACAGCACCTATAATTCACCCCTCCACTTT

d_gene: TRBD1
j_gene: TRBJ1-1
v_gene: TRBV28
abundance: .
CDR3aa: CASSWTGGGMNTEAFF
CDR3nt: TGTGCCAGCAGTTGGACAGGGGGCGGGATGAACACTGAAGCTTTCTTT

d_gene: .
j_gene: TRBJ1-1
v_gene: TRBV29-1
abundance: .
CDR3aa: CSGEKMNTEAFF
CDR3nt: TGCAGCGGGGAAAAAATGAACACTGAAGCTTTCTTT

d_gene: .
j_gene: TRBJ1-1
v_gene: TRBV19
abundance: .
CDR3aa: CASRSQEAFF
CDR3nt: TGTGCCAGTAGATCCCAAGAAGCTTTCTTT

d_gene: .
j_gene: TRBJ2-5
v_gene: TRBV6-1
abundance: once
CDR3aa: CASRKEGGDWAQYF
CDR3nt: TGTGCCAGCAGGAAGGAAGGAGGGGATTGGGCCCAGTACTTC